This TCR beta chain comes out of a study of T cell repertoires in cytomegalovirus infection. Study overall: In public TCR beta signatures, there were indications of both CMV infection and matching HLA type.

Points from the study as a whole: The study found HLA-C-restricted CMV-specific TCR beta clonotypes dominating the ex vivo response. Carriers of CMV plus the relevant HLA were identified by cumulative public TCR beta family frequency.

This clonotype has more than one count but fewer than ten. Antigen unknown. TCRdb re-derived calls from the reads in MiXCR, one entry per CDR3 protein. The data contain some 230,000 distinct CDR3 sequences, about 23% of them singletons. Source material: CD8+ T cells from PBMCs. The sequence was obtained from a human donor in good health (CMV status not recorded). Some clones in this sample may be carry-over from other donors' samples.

CDR3 sequence (DNA): TGTGCCAGCAGCTCCCCTGTGGCTAGGGTATCCTACAATGAGCAGTTCTTC. As protein: CASSSPVARVSYNEQFF. J is TRBJ2-1 and V is TRBV7-6; D is unresolved. Germline V CDR1 and CDR2: SGHVS, FNYEAQ. Trimming took off 4 bases at V and 1 base at J, with 17 bases between the two ends. This CDR3 region has 17 residues.